A single sample gave rise to the 11 T cell receptor beta chains below, sequenced in a study of shared clonotypes between healthy human individuals. Method: immunoSEQ multiplex PCR; TCRdb's copy keeps in-frame clones and lacks some. Here the sample spans 1.5 million to 2.5 million clones, about 94% being singletons. Cells designated naive CD8 were CD45RO-negative and were positively selected for CCR7, with terminally differentiated effector memory CD45RA+ cells excluded. Sequencing was done on a sample of naive CD8+ T cells sorted from blood. These receptors all come from a man younger than 35 in good health.

The chain is built from TRBV5-4 and TRBJ2-7; 9 positions match TRBD2. This CDR3 comprises 15 residues. Germline loops: CDR1 SGHNT, CDR2 YYREEE (reference sequence). With 3 bases clipped from V and 0 bases from J, the junction kept 4 bases outside the gene matches. The CDR3 DNA sequence: TGTGCCAGCAGCTATCTAGCGGGACCCTCCTACGAGCAGTACTTC. Protein sequence: CASSYLAGPSYEQYF.

J is TRBJ1-6 and V is TRBV5-1; the D is unclear. This CDR3 has 17 residues. V lost 3 bases to trimming and J lost 3 bases, with 16 bases between them. Germline assignment: CDR1 SGHRS and CDR2 YFSETQ. The CDR3, as DNA: TGCGCCAGCAGCTCAACGCTCCTTTCGGACTATAATTCACCCCTCCACTTT. This sequence encodes CASSSTLLSDYNSPLHF.

This rearrangement joins TRBV6-4 to TRBJ2-7; 10 nucleotides align to TRBD2. J gave up 0 bases and V 6 bases, and 8 bases lay outside the gene matches. Looked up from germline, CDR1 is MRHNA and CDR2 is SNTAGT. The CDR3 is made up of 16 amino acids. CDR3 protein: CASRPGLADHSYEQYF. DNA for the CDR3: TGTGCCAGCAGACCCGGACTAGCGGACCACTCCTACGAGCAGTACTTC.

This clone was found once. The chain employs TRBV9 and TRBJ2-6; D is undetermined. Germline V lookup: CDR1 SGDLS, CDR2 YYNGEE. This CDR3 contains 13 residues. Trimming shortened V by 7 bases and J by 4 bases, and 9 bases separated the two germline ends. The CDR3 coding sequence is TGTGCCAGCTATTCCTCAGGGGCCAACGTCCTGACTTTC. Translation: CASYSSGANVLTF. The complete variable domain, with remaining parts taken from reference TRBV9 and TRBJ2-6, reads DSGVTQTPKHLITATGQRVTLRCSPRSGDLSVYWYQQSLDQGLQFLIQYYNGEERAKGNILERFSAQQFPDLHSELNLSSLELGDSALYFCASYSSGANVLTFGAGSRLTVL.

About this clone: Other DNA sequences of this sample code for an identical CDR3. The chain joins TRBV5-4 to TRBJ2-1; 8 nucleotides agree with TRBD2. Unmatched junction bases numbered 5, after V lost 1 base and J lost 8 bases. Germline V gene data show CDR1 as SGHNT and CDR2 as YYREEE (reference sequence). The length of the CDR3 is 14 residues. The DNA for the CDR3 is TGTGCCAGCAGCTTGCTGGCGGGGGGCGATGAGCAGTTCTTC. This sequence encodes CASSLLAGGDEQFF.

This clone was found a few times. V gene TRBV13 combines with J gene TRBJ1-2; 8 bases line up with TRBD1. The germline V gene has CDR1 PRHDT and CDR2 FYEKMQ (reference sequence). V dropped 0 bases and J dropped 3; count of bases not matched to a gene: 3. The CDR3 is made up of 15 amino acids. The CDR3 loop is CASSLGTGADYGYTF. The CDR3 DNA follows: TGTGCCAGCAGCTTAGGGACAGGGGCCGACTATGGCTACACCTTC.

CDR3 DNA sequence: TGCGCCAGCAGCCTTTCTGGGACTAGCAACTCCGAGCAGTACTTC. It codes for CASSLSGTSNSEQYF. The J gene is TRBJ2-7, the V gene TRBV4-1, with TRBD2 matching 9 bases. V shed 4 bases, J shed 6 bases, and the junction held 10 bases outside the gene matches. The CDR3 covers 15 residues. The V gene's germline CDR1 is MGHRA and CDR2 YSYEKL.

The chain links TRBV19 to TRBJ2-1, with a possible D match to TRBD1 (7 bases). The CDR3 sequence is 17 residues long. Germline V gene sequence: CDR1 LNHDA, CDR2 SQIVND (reference sequence). V was pared by 7 bases and J by 5 bases, with 24 bases between. CDR3 loop: CASMRDREGWEDNEQFF. CDR3 in DNA: TGTGCCAGTATGAGGGACAGAGAAGGATGGGAGGACAATGAGCAGTTCTTC.

This chain joins TRBV6-5 and TRBJ1-5; TRBD1 matches at 8 bases. Germline values: CDR1 MNHEY, CDR2 SVGAGI. The CDR3 has 14 residues. V lost 5 bases, J lost 4 bases, and 4 bases stayed unmatched. For the CDR3, the DNA is TGTGCCAGCAGTCCCACAGGGGGGAATCAGCCCCAGCATTTT. This encodes CASSPTGGNQPQHF.

This clone appeared a single time. The chain carries TRBV30 and TRBJ2-5, with 10 bases aligning to TRBD1. V lost 6 bases and J lost 2; bases outside the gene matches: 9. This CDR3 comprises 15 residues. Looked up from germline, CDR1 is GTSNPN and CDR2 is SVGIG (reference sequence). For the CDR3, the DNA is TGTGCCTGCTCCGGGACAGGGGAGATTCAAGAGACCCAGTACTTC. This gives the protein CACSGTGEIQETQYF.

The V call is TRBV7-9, the J call TRBJ2-7; 9 bases line up with TRBD1. V lost 7 bases, J lost 6 bases, and 10 bases stayed unmatched. CDR1 and CDR2 from the germline V gene are SEHNR and FQNEAQ (reference sequence). There are 14 residues in the CDR3. The CDR3 DNA sequence: TGTGCCAGCACCCCCTGGGACAGGGCCGCCGAGCAGTACTTC. Translation gives CASTPWDRAAEQYF.